Shown below are 16 T cell receptor beta chains from a single sample sequenced in a study of shared clonotypes between healthy human individuals. Some clones are missing from TCRdb's copy, which holds only in-frame ones; the method was immunoSEQ multiplex PCR. The sample has fewer than 200,000 clones; over 50% are singletons. The sample taken for sequencing was memory CD4+ T cells sorted from blood. Subset indicated: CD45RA-negative fraction. These receptors were collected from a young man in good health.

This clone was picked up a small number of times. The V call is TRBV7-2, the J call TRBJ2-1; 7 bases fit TRBD1. Trimming removed 4 bases from V and 8 bases from J; junction bases left unmatched: 8. The CDR3 length is 14 residues. Per the germline V gene, CDR1 is SGHTA and CDR2 is FQGNSA. CDR3 loop: CASSYPTGADEQFF. The CDR3 nucleotides read TGTGCCAGCAGCTACCCTACAGGGGCGGATGAGCAGTTCTTC.

The CDR3 reads CASSLVGTVETQYF. The CDR3 DNA follows: TGTGCCAGCAGCTTGGTCGGGACAGTTGAGACCCAGTACTTC. The chain carries TRBV5-4 and TRBJ2-5; 7 nucleotides line up with TRBD1. Germline lookup yields CDR1 SGHNT and CDR2 YYREEE (reference sequence). CDR3 size: 14 residues. V lost 0 bases, J lost 5 bases, and 4 bases stayed unmatched.

V and J are TRBV5-5 and TRBJ2-6, with 9 bases matching TRBD2. Per germline, CDR1 SGHKS and CDR2 YYEKEE (reference sequence). The V gene end was trimmed by 0 bases and the J gene end by 0 bases; junction bases not matched to a gene: 4. There are 18 residues in the CDR3. The CDR3 protein is CASSLAGLAHSGANVLTF. The CDR3 DNA sequence: TGTGCCAGCAGCTTGGCCGGACTAGCGCACTCTGGGGCCAACGTCCTGACTTTC. The variable domain in full, completed from reference TRBV5-5 and TRBJ2-6, reads DAGVTQSPTHLIKTRGQQVTLRCSPISGHKSVSWYQQVLGQGPQFIFQYYEKEERGRGNFPDRFSARQFPNYSSELNVNALLLGDSALYLCASSLAGLAHSGANVLTFGAGSRLTVL.

The chain recombines TRBV4-1 with TRBJ1-1, with D tentatively TRBD1 (5 bases). Germline CDR1 MGHRA, CDR2 YSYEKL. CDR3 size: 16 residues. V was trimmed by 6 bases and J by 1 base, leaving 18 bases between them. The CDR3 DNA sequence: TGCGCCAGCAGACTCAGAGGACGCGGGACGAACACTGAAGCTTTCTTT. Residues: CASRLRGRGTNTEAFF.

V is TRBV5-8 and J is TRBJ2-7; perhaps TRBD2 as D (5 bases). Per germline, CDR1 SGHTS and CDR2 YDEGEE. Trimming cost V 5 bases and J 7 bases, with 16 bases left between them. This CDR3 is built from 13 residues. The CDR3 DNA follows: TGTGCCAGCAGTAGGAGTTGGTGGGAGGAGCAGTACTTC. Protein: CASSRSWWEEQYF.

This rearrangement joins TRBV11-3 to TRBJ2-7; unclear D gene. The CDR3 sequence is 13 residues long. Germline V CDR1 and CDR2: SGHNT, YENEEA. The germline V and J ends were trimmed by 3 bases and 3 bases, with 9 bases remaining between them. The CDR3 loop reads CASSFPLGYEQYF. CDR3 DNA sequence: TGTGCCAGCAGCTTTCCTTTGGGCTACGAGCAGTACTTC.

J is TRBJ1-2 and V is TRBV28; no clear D. Germline CDR1 is MDHEN and CDR2 is SYDVKM. CDR3 length: 12 residues. V was clipped by 5 bases and J by 13 bases, with 17 bases between them. The CDR3 reads CASSTQEGVSTF. Here the CDR3 DNA reads TGTGCCAGCAGTACCCAGGAGGGAGTAAGCACCTTC.

This chain joins TRBV4-2 and TRBJ2-5, with D possibly TRBD2 on 6 matching bases. Germline V CDR1 and CDR2: LGHNA, YNFKEQ. The CDR3 runs 15 residues. Trimming stripped 1 base from V and 2 bases from J, with 11 bases between. Here the CDR3 DNA reads TGTGCCAGCAGCCAAGGCGGGGATGTTCAAGAGACCCAGTACTTC. Translated, it gives CASSQGGDVQETQYF.

This clone was detected a few times. This sequence joins TRBV5-1 and TRBJ2-1; a possible D gene is TRBD1 (5 bases). The CDR3 has 15 residues. Trimming stripped 0 bases from V and 6 bases from J, with 13 bases between. From germline, CDR1 is SGHRS and CDR2 YFSETQ. The CDR3 protein is CASSLEAFRGNEQFF. For the CDR3, the DNA is TGCGCCAGCAGCTTGGAAGCCTTTAGGGGCAATGAGCAGTTCTTC.

The V and J genes are TRBV7-8 and TRBJ2-1, with 9 bases fitting TRBD2. The CDR3 is 16 amino acids. V shed 5 bases, J shed 6 bases, and the junction held 11 bases outside the gene matches. Germline loops: CDR1 SGHVS, CDR2 FQNEAQ. The CDR3: CASSDRASGMGNEQFF. The CDR3 coding sequence is TGTGCCAGCAGCGACCGAGCTAGCGGGATGGGCAATGAGCAGTTCTTC.

The rearrangement joins TRBV4-1 to TRBJ2-2; 10 nucleotides agree with TRBD2. V gave up 0 bases and J gave up 0 bases; unmatched junction bases: 4. Germline V gene sequence: CDR1 MGHRA, CDR2 YSYEKL. This CDR3 region has 18 residues. The CDR3 DNA reads TGCGCCAGCAGCCAAGAAGGCGGACTAGCGGCGAACACCGGGGAGCTGTTTTTT. The encoded protein is CASSQEGGLAANTGELFF.

This clone was counted only a few times. The J gene is TRBJ2-3, the V gene TRBV28, with 8 bases lining up with TRBD1. The V gene end was trimmed by 4 bases and the J gene end by 1 base; junction bases not matched to a gene: 4. CDR1 and CDR2 from the germline V gene are MDHEN and SYDVKM. The CDR3 length is 15 residues. CDR3 sequence (DNA): TGTGCCAGCAGTTCCAACAGGGGGGGCACAGATACGCAGTATTTT. Translated: CASSSNRGGTDTQYF.

The chain links TRBV5-1 to TRBJ1-1, with 7 bases fitting TRBD1. After removal of 1 base from V and 3 bases from J, the junction contained 3 bases not matched to a gene. Per the germline V gene, CDR1 is SGHRS and CDR2 is YFSETQ. This CDR3 has 14 amino acids. CDR3 residues: CASSLTDRDTEAFF. In DNA, the CDR3 is TGCGCCAGCAGCTTGACAGACAGGGACACTGAAGCTTTCTTT.

This chain uses TRBV6-5 with TRBJ2-5, with D perhaps TRBD2 (5 bases). The V gene's germline CDR1 is MNHEY and CDR2 SVGAGI. The germline V and J ends were trimmed by 6 bases and 0 bases, with 8 bases remaining between them. CDR3 length equals 13 residues. The CDR3 region has the DNA TGTGCCAGCAGCGAGCGGTACCAAGAGACCCAGTACTTC. Its protein product is CASSERYQETQYF.

The gene calls are TRBV19 and TRBJ2-7, with a weak D call TRBD1 (5 bases). The CDR3 has 15 residues. The V end lost 3 bases, the J end lost 7 bases, and 19 bases lay between the germline ends. CDR1 is LNHDA, CDR2 SQIVND, per germline (reference sequence). Here the CDR3 reads CASSIGHRLGGEQYF. For the CDR3, the DNA is TGTGCCAGTAGTATCGGACACCGGCTAGGTGGGGAGCAGTACTTC.

This chain uses TRBV2 with TRBJ2-7; D gene uncertain. From germline, CDR1 is SNHLY and CDR2 FYNNEI. Trimming took off 3 bases at V and 3 bases at J, with 6 bases between the two ends. The CDR3 has 12 residues. Here the CDR3 DNA reads TGTGCCAGCAGTGACAGATACTACGAGCAGTACTTC. Translation gives CASSDRYYEQYF.